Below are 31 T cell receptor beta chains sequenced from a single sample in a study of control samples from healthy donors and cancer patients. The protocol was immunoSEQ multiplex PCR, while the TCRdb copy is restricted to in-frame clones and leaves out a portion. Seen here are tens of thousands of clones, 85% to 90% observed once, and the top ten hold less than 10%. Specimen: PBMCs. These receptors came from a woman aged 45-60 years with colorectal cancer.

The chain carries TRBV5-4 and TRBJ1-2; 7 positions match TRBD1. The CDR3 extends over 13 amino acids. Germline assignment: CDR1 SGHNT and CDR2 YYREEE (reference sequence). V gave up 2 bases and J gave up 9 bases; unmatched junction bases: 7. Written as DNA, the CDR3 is TGTGCCAGCAGCTTCCAAGACAGGGCTCGCTACACCTTC. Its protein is CASSFQDRARYTF.

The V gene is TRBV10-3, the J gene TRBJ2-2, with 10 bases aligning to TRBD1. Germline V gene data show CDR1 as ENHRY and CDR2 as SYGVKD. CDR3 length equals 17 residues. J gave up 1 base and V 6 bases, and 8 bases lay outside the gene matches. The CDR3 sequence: CAIRNTRTGGNTGELFF. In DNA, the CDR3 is TGTGCCATCAGGAATACCCGGACAGGGGGGAACACCGGGGAGCTGTTTTTT.

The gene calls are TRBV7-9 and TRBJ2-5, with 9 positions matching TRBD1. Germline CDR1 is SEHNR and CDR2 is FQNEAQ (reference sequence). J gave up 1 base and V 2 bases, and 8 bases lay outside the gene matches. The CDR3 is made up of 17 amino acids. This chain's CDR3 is CASSLMVWDRVQETQYF. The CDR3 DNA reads TGTGCCAGCAGCTTAATGGTGTGGGACAGGGTCCAAGAGACCCAGTACTTC.

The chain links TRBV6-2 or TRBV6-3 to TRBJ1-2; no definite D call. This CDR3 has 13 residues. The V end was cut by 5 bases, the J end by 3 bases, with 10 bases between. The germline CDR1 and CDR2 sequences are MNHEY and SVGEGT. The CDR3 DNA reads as TGTGCCAGCAGTCATACAGCGGACTATGGCTACACCTTC. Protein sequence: CASSHTADYGYTF.

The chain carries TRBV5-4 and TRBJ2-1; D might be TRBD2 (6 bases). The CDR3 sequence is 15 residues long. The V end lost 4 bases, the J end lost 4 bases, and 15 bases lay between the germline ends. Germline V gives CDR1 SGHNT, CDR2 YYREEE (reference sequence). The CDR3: CASSLLQGLYNEQFF. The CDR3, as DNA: TGTGCCAGCAGCCTTCTCCAGGGACTTTACAATGAGCAGTTCTTC.

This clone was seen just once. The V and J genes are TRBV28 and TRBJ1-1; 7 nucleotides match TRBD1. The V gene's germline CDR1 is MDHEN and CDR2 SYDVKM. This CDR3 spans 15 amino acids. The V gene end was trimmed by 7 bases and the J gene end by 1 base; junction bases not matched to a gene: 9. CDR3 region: CASTIDRVGNTEAFF. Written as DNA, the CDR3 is TGTGCCAGCACCATCGACAGGGTAGGGAACACTGAAGCTTTCTTT.

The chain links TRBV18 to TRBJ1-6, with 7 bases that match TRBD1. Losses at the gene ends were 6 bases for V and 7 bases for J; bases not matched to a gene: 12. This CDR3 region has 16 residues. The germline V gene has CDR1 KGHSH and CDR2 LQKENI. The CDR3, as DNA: TGTGCCAGCTCCCAGAGCGGACAGGCAGAAAATTCACCCCTCCACTTT. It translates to CASSQSGQAENSPLHF.

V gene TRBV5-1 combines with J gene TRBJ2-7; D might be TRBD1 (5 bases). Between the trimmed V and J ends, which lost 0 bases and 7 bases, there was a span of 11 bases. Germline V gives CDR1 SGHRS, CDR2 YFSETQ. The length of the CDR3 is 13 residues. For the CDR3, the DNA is TGCGCCAGCAGCTTGGCCTCAGGGTGGGAGCAGTACGTC. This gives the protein CASSLASGWEQYV.

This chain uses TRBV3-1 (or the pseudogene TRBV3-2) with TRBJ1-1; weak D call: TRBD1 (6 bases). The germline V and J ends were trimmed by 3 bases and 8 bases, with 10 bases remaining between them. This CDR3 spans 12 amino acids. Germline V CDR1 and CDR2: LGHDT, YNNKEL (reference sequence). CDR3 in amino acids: CASSHLRGEAFF. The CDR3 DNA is TGTGCCAGCAGCCACCTCAGGGGCGAAGCTTTCTTT.

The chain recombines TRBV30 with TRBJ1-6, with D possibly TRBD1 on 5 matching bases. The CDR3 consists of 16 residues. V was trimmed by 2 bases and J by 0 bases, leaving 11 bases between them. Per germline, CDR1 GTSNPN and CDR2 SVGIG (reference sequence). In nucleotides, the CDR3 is TGTGCCTGGAGTTCGGCAGGGAGCTCCTATAATTCACCCCTCCACTTT. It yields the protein CAWSSAGSSYNSPLHF.

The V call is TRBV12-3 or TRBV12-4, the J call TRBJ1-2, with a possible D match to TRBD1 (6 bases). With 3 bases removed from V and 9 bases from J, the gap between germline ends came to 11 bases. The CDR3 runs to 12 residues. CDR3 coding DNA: TGTGCCAGCAGTTTTCCGGGACAAAGCTACACCTTC. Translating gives CASSFPGQSYTF.

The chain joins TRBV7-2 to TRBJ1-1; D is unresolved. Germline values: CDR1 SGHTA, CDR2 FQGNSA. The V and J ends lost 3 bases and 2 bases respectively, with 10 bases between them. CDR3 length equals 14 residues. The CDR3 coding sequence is TGTGCCAGCAGCTTTTCCGAGGGAAACACTGAAGCTTTCTTT. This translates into CASSFSEGNTEAFF.

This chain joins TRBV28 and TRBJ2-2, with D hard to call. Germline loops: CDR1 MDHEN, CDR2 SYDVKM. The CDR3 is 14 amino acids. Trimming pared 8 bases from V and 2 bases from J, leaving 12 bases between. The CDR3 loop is CASVLGSNTGELFF. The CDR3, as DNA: TGTGCCAGCGTTCTGGGCAGCAACACCGGGGAGCTGTTTTTT. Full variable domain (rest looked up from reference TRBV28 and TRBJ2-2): DVKVTQSSRYLVKRTGEKVFLECVQDMDHENMFWYRQDPGLGLRLIYFSYDVKMKEKGDIPEGYSVSREKKERFSLILESASTNQTSMYLCASVLGSNTGELFFGEGSRLTVL.

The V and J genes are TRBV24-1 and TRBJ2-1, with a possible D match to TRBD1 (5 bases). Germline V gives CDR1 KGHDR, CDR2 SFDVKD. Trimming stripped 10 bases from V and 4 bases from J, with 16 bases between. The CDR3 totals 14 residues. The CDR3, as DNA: TGTGCCACACGATCCACGGACAAATACAATGAGCAGTTCTTC. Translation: CATRSTDKYNEQFF.

The CDR3: CASSFQGRDTEAFF. The CDR3 DNA is TGCGCCAGCAGCTTTCAGGGGAGGGACACTGAAGCTTTCTTT. This chain connects TRBV5-1 to TRBJ1-1; D is possibly TRBD1 (6 bases). Germline V gene data show CDR1 as SGHRS and CDR2 as YFSETQ. This CDR3 region has 14 residues. The V gene lost 2 bases and the J gene lost 3 bases, with 11 bases spanning the gap.

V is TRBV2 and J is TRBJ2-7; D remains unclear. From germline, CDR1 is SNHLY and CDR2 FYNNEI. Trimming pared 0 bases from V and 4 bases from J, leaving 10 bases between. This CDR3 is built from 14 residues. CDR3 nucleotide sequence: TGTGCCAGCAGTGAAGCACCCGGAACATACGAGCAGTACGTC. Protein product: CASSEAPGTYEQYV.

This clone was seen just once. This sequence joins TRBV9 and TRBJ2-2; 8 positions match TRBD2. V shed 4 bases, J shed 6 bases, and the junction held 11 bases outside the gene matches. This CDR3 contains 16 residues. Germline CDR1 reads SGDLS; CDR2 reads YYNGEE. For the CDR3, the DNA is TGTGCCAGCAGCACACCAGGACTAGCCGGCGCCGGGGAGCTGTTTTTT. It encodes CASSTPGLAGAGELFF.

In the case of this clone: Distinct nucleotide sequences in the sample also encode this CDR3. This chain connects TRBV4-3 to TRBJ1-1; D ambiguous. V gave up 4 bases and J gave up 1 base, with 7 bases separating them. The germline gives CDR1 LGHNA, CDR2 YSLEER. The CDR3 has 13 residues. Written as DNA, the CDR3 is TGCGCCAGCAGCCCACTGGGGAACACTGAAGCTTTCTTT. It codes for CASSPLGNTEAFF.

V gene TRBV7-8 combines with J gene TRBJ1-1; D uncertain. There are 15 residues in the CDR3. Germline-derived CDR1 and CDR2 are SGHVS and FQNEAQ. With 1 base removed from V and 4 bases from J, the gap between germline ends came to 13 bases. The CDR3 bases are TGTGCCAGCAGCTTAGTGGCCGGGGAAGTCACTGAAGCTTTCTTT. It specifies CASSLVAGEVTEAFF.

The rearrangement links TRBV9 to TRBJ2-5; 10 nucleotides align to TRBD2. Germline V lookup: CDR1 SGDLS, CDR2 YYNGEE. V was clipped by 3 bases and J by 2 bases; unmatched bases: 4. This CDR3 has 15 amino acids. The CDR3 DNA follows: TGTGCCAGCAGCGGTAGCGGGGGGATACAAGAGACCCAGTACTTC. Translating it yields CASSGSGGIQETQYF. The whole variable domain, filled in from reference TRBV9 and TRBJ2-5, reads DSGVTQTPKHLITATGQRVTLRCSPRSGDLSVYWYQQSLDQGLQFLIQYYNGEERAKGNILERFSAQQFPDLHSELNLSSLELGDSALYFCASSGSGGIQETQYFGPGTRLLVL.

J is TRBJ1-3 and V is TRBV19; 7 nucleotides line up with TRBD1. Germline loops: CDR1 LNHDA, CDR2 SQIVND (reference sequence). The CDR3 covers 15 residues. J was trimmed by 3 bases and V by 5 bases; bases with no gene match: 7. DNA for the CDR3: TGTGCCAGTAGTGGAGACAGGGTGAGTGGAAACACCATATATTTT. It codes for CASSGDRVSGNTIYF.

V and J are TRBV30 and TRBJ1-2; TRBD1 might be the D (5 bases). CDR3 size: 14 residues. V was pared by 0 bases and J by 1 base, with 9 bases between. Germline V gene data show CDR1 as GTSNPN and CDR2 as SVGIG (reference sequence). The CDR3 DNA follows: TGTGCCTGGAGTGTAGGGGTGGGTAACTATGGCTACACCTTC. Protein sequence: CAWSVGVGNYGYTF. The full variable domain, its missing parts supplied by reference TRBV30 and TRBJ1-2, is SQTIHQWPATLVQPVGSPLSLECTVEGTSNPNLYWYRQAAGRGLQLLFYSVGIGQISSEVPQNLSASRPQDRQFILSSKKLLLSDSGFYLCAWSVGVGNYGYTFGSGTRLTVV.

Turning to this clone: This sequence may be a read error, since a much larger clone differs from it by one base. The CDR3 region has the DNA TGTGCCAGCAGCCGGACAGCGAACACTGAAGCTTTCTTT. Translating it yields CASSRTANTEAFF. V usage is TRBV7-2 and J usage is TRBJ1-1; D is possibly TRBD1 (6 bases). The CDR3 length is 13 residues. The germline CDR1 and CDR2 sequences are SGHTA and FQGNSA. Trimming cost V 5 bases and J 1 base, with 8 bases left between them.

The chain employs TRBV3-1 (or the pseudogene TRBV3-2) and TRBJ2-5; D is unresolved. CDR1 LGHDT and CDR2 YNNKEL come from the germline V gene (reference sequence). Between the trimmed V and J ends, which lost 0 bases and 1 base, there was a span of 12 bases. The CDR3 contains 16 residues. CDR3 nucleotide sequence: TGTGCCAGCAGCCAAGATTTTAAGGGCGGCCAAGAGACCCAGTACTTC. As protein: CASSQDFKGGQETQYF.

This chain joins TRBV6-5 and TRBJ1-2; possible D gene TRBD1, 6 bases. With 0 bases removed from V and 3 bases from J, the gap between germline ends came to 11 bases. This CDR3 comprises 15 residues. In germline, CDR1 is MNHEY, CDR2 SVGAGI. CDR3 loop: CASSYSRKGDYGYTF. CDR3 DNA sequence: TGTGCCAGCAGTTACTCGAGGAAGGGGGACTATGGCTACACCTTC.

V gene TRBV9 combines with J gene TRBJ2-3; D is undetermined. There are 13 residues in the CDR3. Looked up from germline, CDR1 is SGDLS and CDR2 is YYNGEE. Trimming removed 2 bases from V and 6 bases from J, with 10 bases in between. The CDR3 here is CASSVGSLDTQYF. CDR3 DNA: TGTGCCAGCAGCGTCGGAAGCCTGGATACGCAGTATTTT.

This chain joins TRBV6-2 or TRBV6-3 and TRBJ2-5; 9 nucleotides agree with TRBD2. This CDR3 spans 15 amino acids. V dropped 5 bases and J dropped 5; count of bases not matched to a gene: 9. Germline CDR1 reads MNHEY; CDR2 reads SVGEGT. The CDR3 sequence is CASSTQRGDGETQYF. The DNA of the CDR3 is TGTGCCAGCAGTACCCAGCGGGGGGATGGGGAGACCCAGTACTTC.

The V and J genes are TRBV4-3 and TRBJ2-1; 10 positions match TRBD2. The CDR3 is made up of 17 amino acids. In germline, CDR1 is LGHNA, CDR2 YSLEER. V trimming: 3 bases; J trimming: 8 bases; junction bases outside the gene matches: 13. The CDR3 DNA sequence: TGCGCCAGCAGCCAGAGCGGAGCGGGGGGGCCGTCGGATGAGCAGTTCTTC. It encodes CASSQSGAGGPSDEQFF.

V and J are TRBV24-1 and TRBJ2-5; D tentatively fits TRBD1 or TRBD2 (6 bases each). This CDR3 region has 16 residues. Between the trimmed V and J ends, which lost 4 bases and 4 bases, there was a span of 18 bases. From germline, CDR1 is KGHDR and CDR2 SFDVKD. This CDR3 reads CATSDSQGGGGETQYF. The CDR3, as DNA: TGTGCCACCAGTGACTCACAGGGCGGAGGGGGAGAGACCCAGTACTTC.

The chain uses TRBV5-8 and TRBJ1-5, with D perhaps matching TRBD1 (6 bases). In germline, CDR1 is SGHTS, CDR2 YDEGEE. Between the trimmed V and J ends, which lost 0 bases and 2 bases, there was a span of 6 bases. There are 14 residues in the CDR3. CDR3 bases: TGTGCCAGCAGCTTGGGGACAGGCAATCAGCCCCAGCATTTT. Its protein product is CASSLGTGNQPQHF.

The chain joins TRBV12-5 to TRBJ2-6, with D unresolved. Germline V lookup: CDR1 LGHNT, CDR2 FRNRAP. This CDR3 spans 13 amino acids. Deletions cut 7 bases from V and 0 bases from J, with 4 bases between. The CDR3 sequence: CASESSGANVLTF. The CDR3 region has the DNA TGTGCTAGTGAGAGCTCTGGGGCCAACGTCCTGACTTTC.